What follows describes a single TCR beta chain. Antigen: not known. These data originate in a study of CD4+ T cells in melanoma. V lost 5 bases and J 8 bases, leaving 18 bases between the germline ends. The CDR3 covers 14 residues. The germline gives CDR1 SGHTA, CDR2 FQGTGA. The study, taken as a whole, reports: CD8+ T cell, macrophage and B cell function reportedly correlated with neoantigen-specific CD4+ T cells. In melanoma, neoantigen-specific CD4+ T cells reportedly differed in differentiation state.

Data came from immunoSEQ multiplex PCR; TCRdb stores just in-frame clones and leaves some out. The sample holds 110,000 to 150,000 clones; about 93% are singletons and the top ten take about 1.6%. V gene TRBV7-3 combines with J gene TRBJ1-1; D perhaps matches TRBD1 (5 bases). The receptor was derived from a human donor with melanoma. The chain's CDR3 is CASSLLGVPGEAFF. The CDR3 region has the DNA TGTGCCAGCAGCCTTTTAGGGGTCCCCGGGGAAGCTTTCTTT.